Each of the 21 T cell receptor beta chains below was sequenced from the same sample in a study of cytomegalovirus exposure and HLA in healthy donors. PCR amplification relied on 60 Vbeta primers (plus 13 Jbeta primers). Sequencing was performed with immunoSEQ multiplex PCR; in TCRdb, only in-frame clones are kept and a portion is missing. The table records 35,000 to 50,000 clones, roughly 51% of them present only once. The sample taken for sequencing was PBMCs. The receptors here all came from a man aged 60 to 69 in good health and CMV-seronegative.

The chain carries TRBV28 and TRBJ1-5; 9 bases line up with TRBD1. Germline CDR1 reads MDHEN; CDR2 reads SYDVKM. This CDR3 spans 15 amino acids. V shed 6 bases and J 7 bases; nucleotides not matched to a gene: 10. DNA for the CDR3: TGTGCCAGCAGCGTCCCGGGACAGGGTGGACAGCCCCAGCATTTT. Residues: CASSVPGQGGQPQHF.

This clone was detected only a few times. The chain carries TRBV7-9 and TRBJ2-1; D may be TRBD2 (6 bases). The CDR3 has 15 residues. V dropped 3 bases and J dropped 2 bases, with 11 bases sitting between them. CDR1 and CDR2 from the germline V gene are SEHNR and FQNEAQ (reference sequence). The CDR3 protein is CASSLYSGAYNEQFF. CDR3 bases: TGTGCCAGCAGCTTGTATAGCGGTGCCTACAATGAGCAGTTCTTC.

The rearrangement uses TRBV5-1 and TRBJ2-4; D is possibly TRBD1 (6 bases). V shed 7 bases and J shed 5 bases, with 13 bases lying between them. The CDR3 consists of 13 residues. Germline CDR1 is SGHRS and CDR2 is YFSETQ. This chain's CDR3 is CASSVQGQNIQYF. The CDR3 DNA reads TGCGCCAGCTCCGTACAGGGCCAAAACATTCAGTACTTC.

The V call is TRBV4-3, the J call TRBJ1-3; 7 positions agree with TRBD1. The J segment lost 4 bases and the V segment lost 4 bases, leaving 7 bases of the junction unmatched. CDR3 length: 15 amino acids. CDR1 and CDR2 from the germline V gene are LGHNA and YSLEER. The CDR3 loop reads CASSRGQSAGNTIYF. The CDR3 DNA is TGCGCCAGCAGCCGGGGACAGTCGGCCGGAAACACCATATATTTT.

CDR3 nucleotide sequence: TGCGCCAGCAGCCGAACACTAGCGGGAGCTGATACGCAGTATTTT. This gives the protein CASSRTLAGADTQYF. This chain uses TRBV4-3 with TRBJ2-3, with 11 bases fitting TRBD2. The germline gives CDR1 LGHNA, CDR2 YSLEER. The V and J ends lost 4 bases and 6 bases, in that order; junction bases with no gene match: 6. This CDR3 region has 15 residues.

The rearrangement joins TRBV7-2 to TRBJ2-7, with TRBD2 matching 13 bases. This CDR3 spans 15 amino acids. Germline CDR1 reads SGHTA; CDR2 reads FQGNSA. Trimming took 5 bases from V and 5 from J; bases not matched to a gene: 6. DNA of the CDR3: TGTGCCAGCAGCCGCAGACTAGCGGGAGGACACGAGCAGTACTTC. Amino acids: CASSRRLAGGHEQYF.

This clone was picked up one time. The chain has TRBV7-2 and TRBJ2-2; 7 bases are shared with TRBD2. Germline V CDR1 and CDR2: SGHTA, FQGNSA. This CDR3 region has 14 residues. Trimming took 4 bases from V and 5 from J; bases not matched to a gene: 4. CDR3 sequence: CASSSAGVTGELFF. The CDR3 coding sequence is TGTGCCAGCAGCTCGGCGGGAGTTACCGGGGAGCTGTTTTTT.

The V and J genes are TRBV4-2 and TRBJ2-1, with TRBD2 matching 13 bases. Losses at the gene ends were 0 bases for V and 7 bases for J; bases not matched to a gene: 9. CDR1 and CDR2 from the germline V gene are LGHNA and YNFKEQ. This CDR3 is built from 18 residues. CDR3 DNA sequence: TGTGCCAGCAGCCAAGATGGGCCGACTAGCGGGAGGTTAAATGAGCAGTTCTTC. Protein sequence: CASSQDGPTSGRLNEQFF.

The gene calls are TRBV9 and TRBJ2-7; D might be TRBD2 (5 bases). V was pared by 3 bases and J by 0 bases, with 10 bases between. The germline CDR1 and CDR2 sequences are SGDLS and YYNGEE. CDR3 length: 14 residues. The CDR3 nucleotides read TGTGCCAGCAGCGCCGCCCGGGGCTCCTACGAGCAGTACTTC. This sequence encodes CASSAARGSYEQYF.

This chain joins TRBV7-2 and TRBJ2-1, with D perhaps matching TRBD2 (5 bases). Per the germline V gene, CDR1 is SGHTA and CDR2 is FQGNSA. The CDR3 has 18 residues. Trimming took 5 bases from V and 1 from J, leaving 21 bases between them. The CDR3, as DNA: TGTGCCAGCAGCCCTCGAGGGTTAGCCGCTGCTTCCTACAATGAGCAGTTCTTC. The encoded protein is CASSPRGLAAASYNEQFF.

The V and J genes are TRBV10-3 and TRBJ1-5; D might be TRBD1 (6 bases). From germline, CDR1 is ENHRY and CDR2 SYGVKD. V shed 3 bases and J shed 7 bases, with 13 bases lying between them. This CDR3 spans 14 amino acids. The CDR3 region is CAISDPRGGQPQHF. As DNA, the CDR3 is TGTGCCATCAGTGATCCCAGGGGCGGACAGCCCCAGCATTTT.

This sequence joins TRBV9 and TRBJ2-7; D not resolved. CDR1 and CDR2 from the germline V gene are SGDLS and YYNGEE. The V end lost 0 bases, the J end lost 3 bases, and 10 bases lay between the germline ends. The CDR3 loop spans 14 amino acids. The CDR3 nucleotides are TGTGCCAGCAGCGTAGGGTCCCCCAGCTACGAGCAGTACTTC. This gives the protein CASSVGSPSYEQYF.

This clone has more than one count but fewer than ten. The rearrangement uses TRBV10-3 and TRBJ1-5, with D perhaps TRBD1 (5 bases). Trimming pared 4 bases from V and 0 bases from J, leaving 7 bases between. Looked up from germline, CDR1 is ENHRY and CDR2 is SYGVKD. CDR3 length equals 14 residues. In DNA form, the CDR3 reads TGTGCCATCAGTGGACAGCTTAGCAATCAGCCCCAGCATTTT. The encoded protein is CAISGQLSNQPQHF.

This clone has just a few counts. The chain has TRBV6-5 and TRBJ1-1, with 9 positions matching TRBD1. The CDR3 loop spans 15 amino acids. Germline V gene data show CDR1 as MNHEY and CDR2 as SVGAGI. J lost 1 base, V lost 6 bases, and 6 bases had no gene match. CDR3 in amino acids: CASRKDRGWNTEAFF. DNA of the CDR3: TGTGCCAGCAGGAAGGACAGGGGATGGAACACTGAAGCTTTCTTT.

This chain connects TRBV11-3 to TRBJ2-2; D remains ambiguous. This CDR3 contains 14 residues. V lost 2 bases and J 5 bases, leaving 9 bases between the germline ends. The germline gives CDR1 SGHNT, CDR2 YENEEA. The CDR3, as DNA: TGTGCCAGCAGCTTATCGCGCAATACCGGGGAGCTGTTTTTT. Its translation is CASSLSRNTGELFF. Together with reference TRBV11-3 and TRBJ2-2, the CDR3 gives the full variable domain: EAGVVQSPRYKIIEKKQPVAFWCNPISGHNTLYWYLQNLGQGPELLIRYENEEAVDDSQLPKDRFSAERLKGVDSTLKIQPAELGDSAVYLCASSLSRNTGELFFGEGSRLTVL.

This chain uses TRBV4-3 with TRBJ2-7; TRBD2 aligns across 11 bases. The CDR3 is 18 amino acids. Germline-derived CDR1 and CDR2 are LGHNA and YSLEER. Losses at the gene ends were 1 base for V and 2 bases for J; bases not matched to a gene: 10. The CDR3 region has the DNA TGCGCCAGCAGCCAAGGGGTAGCGGGAGGGCCATTAACCTACGAGCAGTACTTC. Translated, it gives CASSQGVAGGPLTYEQYF.

V is TRBV18 and J is TRBJ1-4, with D possibly being TRBD1 (6 bases). Trimming cost V 6 bases and J 1 base, with 12 bases left between them. Germline CDR1 KGHSH, CDR2 LQKENI. There are 15 residues in the CDR3. CDR3 DNA: TGTGCCAGCTCCCCCCGACAGGAAACTAATGAAAAACTGTTTTTT. Its translation is CASSPRQETNEKLFF.

CDR3 sequence (DNA): TGTGCCTTGGAGGAGGCCAAAAACATTCAGTACTTC. Translation: CALEEAKNIQYF. The chain has TRBV30 and TRBJ2-4; TRBD2 might be the D (5 bases). This CDR3 has 12 amino acids. Germline lookup yields CDR1 GTSNPN and CDR2 SVGIG (reference sequence). V gave up 7 bases and J gave up 1 base, with 8 bases separating them.

This clone was detected a few times. The gene calls are TRBV7-6 and TRBJ2-1; the match to TRBD1 covers 7 bases. This CDR3 has 15 residues. Germline V gives CDR1 SGHVS, CDR2 FNYEAQ. Trimming at V came to 5 bases and at J to 6 bases, leaving 10 bases not matched to a gene. The CDR3 sequence is CASSARTGTLNEQFF. In DNA form, the CDR3 reads TGTGCCAGCAGCGCACGGACAGGTACGCTCAATGAGCAGTTCTTC.

This clone was counted only a few times. The rearrangement joins TRBV4-1 to TRBJ2-3; no reliable D call. Germline lookup yields CDR1 MGHRA and CDR2 YSYEKL. The ends were cut back, 4 bases at V and 6 bases at J, with 11 bases in the middle. The length of the CDR3 is 13 residues. The CDR3 sequence: CASSLQTGDTQYF. CDR3 DNA: TGCGCCAGCAGCCTCCAAACCGGGGATACGCAGTATTTT.

J is TRBJ1-5 and V is TRBV2; maybe TRBD1 (6 bases). The V gene's germline CDR1 is SNHLY and CDR2 FYNNEI. The CDR3 totals 14 residues. V gave up 8 bases and J gave up 1 base, with 12 bases separating them. The CDR3 region has the DNA TGTGCCAGCTGGATTGGGGGCAGCAATCAGCCCCAGCATTTT. Translated, it gives CASWIGGSNQPQHF.